The present T cell receptor beta chain was sequenced within a study of blood T cell repertoires in COVID-19. TCRdb's table, derived via immunoSEQ multiplex PCR, lists solely in-frame clones and lacks some. This table has around 300,000 clones, 90% appearing once. Germline V gives CDR1 LGHNA, CDR2 YNFKEQ. V trimming: 0 bases; J trimming: 7 bases; junction bases outside the gene matches: 5. This CDR3 region has 14 residues. V is TRBV4-2 and J is TRBJ2-5; 7 bases match TRBD2. The sample consisted of PBMCs or T cells enriched from blood (not recorded which). The clonotype was recovered from a young woman with acute COVID-19. In DNA form, the CDR3 reads TGTGCCAGCAGCCAAGATCGCGGGAGCGGGACCCAGTACTTC. Translating gives CASSQDRGSGTQYF.